Listed below are T cell receptor beta chains from one sample, sequenced in a study of HIV-infected children after antiretroviral therapy interruption. TCRdb re-called the 3' RACE reads with MiXCR, one entry per CDR3 protein. The table lists about 89,000 distinct CDR3 sequences, approximately 6.9% of them singletons. Sequenced here: CD45RA+ CD4+ T cells from PBMCs, pooled from several time points, sampled from a donor given antiretroviral therapy, either interrupted or continuous. The receptors originated from a pool of human donors with HIV. Both conserved end residues are part of each CDR3. D genes are given only for firm matches. Rows give clone size only sometimes, using once, few, many, or a class for an expanded clone.

V	J	size	D	DNA	CDR3
TRBV12-3/TRBV12-4	TRBJ2-3	many	.	TGTGCCAGCAGTTACCAGGAAAGCACAGATACGCAGTATTTT	CASSYQESTDTQYF
TRBV20-1	TRBJ2-3	many	TRBD1	TGCAGTGCAGTCCGGGACAGGGGTTTTGATACGCAGTATTTT	CSAVRDRGFDTQYF
TRBV7-9	TRBJ2-3	many	.	TGTGCCAGCAGCTTAGAGGATACGCAGTATTTT	CASSLEDTQYF
TRBV20-1	TRBJ1-4	medium-sized	TRBD1	TGCAGTGCTCGGGACAGGGGAGAGACTAATGAAAAACTGTTTTTT	CSARDRGETNEKLFF
TRBV7-2	TRBJ2-3	few	.	TGTGCCAGCAGCTTGAGTCCTGAAGATACGCAGTATTTT	CASSLSPEDTQYF
TRBV12-3/TRBV12-4	TRBJ1-2	many	TRBD1	TGCGCCAGCACAAACACAGGGGATGCAGGCTACACCTTC	CASTNTGDAGYTF
TRBV5-1	TRBJ1-1	.	.	TGCGCCAGCAGCTCAGGGGTAGGAACTGAAGCTTTCTTT	CASSSGVGTEAFF
TRBV6-5	TRBJ2-3	many	TRBD2	TGTGCCAGCAGTGAAAGCGGGGTGGCAGATACGCAGTATTTT	CASSESGVADTQYF
TRBV5-1	TRBJ1-4	.	.	TGCGCCAGCAGCTTGGGGACAGTCAAGGAAAAACTGTTTTTT	CASSLGTVKEKLFF
TRBV5-1	TRBJ1-1	many	TRBD1	TGCGCCAGCAGCTTATCAGGGGGCGCAGTGAACACTGAAGCTTTCTTT	CASSLSGGAVNTEAFF
TRBV18	TRBJ2-5	many	TRBD1	TGTGCCAGCTCACCTAAGGACAGGGCGTCCCAGTACTTC	CASSPKDRASQYF
TRBV19	TRBJ1-6	.	.	TGTGCCAGTAGTCCGACAGAGAATTCACCCCTCCACTTT	CASSPTENSPLHF
TRBV19	TRBJ1-5	few	.	TGTGCCAGTAGTTCTGGGGGGGGTAGCAATCAGCCCCAGCATTTT	CASSSGGGSNQPQHF